The source of this T cell receptor beta chain is a study of cytomegalovirus exposure and HLA in healthy donors. Use of 60 Vbeta and 13 Jbeta primers characterized the PCR. Produced via immunoSEQ multiplex PCR; TCRdb's table is partial and in-frame only. This table holds 200,000 or so clones, over 65% found once. Notes on this clone: As yet, its antigen is unknown.

Germline V lookup: CDR1 SNHLY, CDR2 FYNNEI. This CDR3 is built from 17 residues. Trimming pared 2 bases from V and 2 bases from J, leaving 16 bases between. Findings and caveats of the study: The classifier, whose performance was assessed in both the original and validation cohorts, reportedly diagnosed cytomegalovirus status with high specificity and sensitivity. TCR beta V segments were, for the most part, productive about 87% or about 30% of the time in an earlier analysis. Beyond CMV serostatus, there was no information to go on about immune exposure.

The chain employs TRBV2 and TRBJ1-3, with D possibly being TRBD1 (6 bases). Sample: PBMCs. This receptor was obtained from a man aged 18 to 35 in good health and CMV-seronegative. The CDR3 here is CASSEIQGLNPGNTIYF. CDR3 DNA: TGTGCCAGCAGTGAAATACAGGGACTAAATCCTGGAAACACCATATATTTT.